The 20 T cell receptor beta chains below were found in one sample sequenced in a study of technical replicates of blood from a few donors. Assay used: immunoSEQ multiplex PCR; TCRdb lists only in-frame clones, some missing. The table shows about 73,000 clones, with more than 90% occurring only once. The specimen sequenced was PBMCs. Source of these receptors: a human donor in good health. Some clones in this sample may be carry-over from other donors' samples.

The V and J genes are TRBV27 and TRBJ1-2, with D perhaps TRBD1 (5 bases). Germline V CDR1 and CDR2: MNHEY, SMNVEV (reference sequence). CDR3 length equals 14 residues. V shed 0 bases and J shed 4 bases, with 9 bases lying between them. CDR3: CASSLSGGFYGYTF. The CDR3 nucleotides are TGTGCCAGCAGTTTATCGGGGGGTTTCTATGGCTACACCTTC.

This chain uses TRBV19 with TRBJ1-1, with D possibly matching TRBD1 (5 bases). CDR3 length: 11 amino acids. CDR1 and CDR2 (germline): LNHDA, SQIVND (reference sequence). V lost 8 bases and J 4 bases, leaving 8 bases between the germline ends. DNA of the CDR3: TGTGCCAGTGACGGGGGCACTGAAGCTTTCTTT. It codes for CASDGGTEAFF.

J is TRBJ1-1 and V is TRBV6-5; D unclear. CDR3 length: 13 residues. The germline gives CDR1 MNHEY, CDR2 SVGAGI. Between the trimmed V and J ends, which lost 5 bases and 1 base, there was a span of 8 bases. The CDR3 region has the DNA TGTGCCAGCAGTCTCCAGAAGAACACTGAAGCTTTCTTT. This codes for CASSLQKNTEAFF.

This chain uses TRBV2 with TRBJ2-1; tentative D call: TRBD2 (7 bases). The CDR3 totals 14 residues. The V gene's germline CDR1 is SNHLY and CDR2 FYNNEI. Between the trimmed V and J ends, which lost 7 bases and 8 bases, there was a span of 18 bases. CDR3 DNA: TGTGCCAGCAAGGGCGGGGGCTGGGGGGATGAGCAGTTCTTC. It codes for CASKGGGWGDEQFF.

The chain joins TRBV27 to TRBJ2-5; 8 bases match TRBD1. The germline V gene encodes CDR1 MNHEY and CDR2 SMNVEV (reference sequence). The CDR3 is made up of 15 amino acids. V lost 5 bases and J lost 5; bases outside the gene matches: 10. The CDR3 DNA follows: TGTGCCAGCAGTGACCGGACAGGGTATTTGGAGACCCAGTACTTC. It yields the protein CASSDRTGYLETQYF.

This clone was seen a single time. V and J are TRBV4-3 and TRBJ1-3; 8 bases fit TRBD1. The V segment lost 0 bases and the J segment 10 bases; nucleotides outside the gene matches: 2. Germline V gives CDR1 LGHNA, CDR2 YSLEER. The CDR3 contains 13 residues. The CDR3 loop is CASSQETGGTIYF. Here the CDR3 DNA reads TGCGCCAGCAGCCAAGAAACAGGGGGGACCATATATTTT.

This clone appeared a single time. V usage is TRBV11-3 and J usage is TRBJ2-7; TRBD2 aligns across 12 bases. Germline loops: CDR1 SGHNT, CDR2 YENEEA. V dropped 5 bases and J dropped 7; count of bases not matched to a gene: 6. This CDR3 has 14 amino acids. The CDR3 DNA sequence: TGTGCCAGCAGCCCCGGACTAGCGGGAACTGAGCAGTACTTC. Its translation is CASSPGLAGTEQYF.

V is TRBV12-5 and J is TRBJ1-2; tentatively, D is TRBD1 (6 bases). V was clipped by 7 bases and J by 2 bases, with 11 bases between them. The CDR3 is 13 amino acids. Germline V gene sequence: CDR1 LGHNT, CDR2 FRNRAP. CDR3 loop: CASALDRNYGYTF. CDR3 in DNA: TGTGCTAGTGCCTTGGACAGAAACTATGGCTACACCTTC.

V and J are TRBV2 and TRBJ2-7; D possibly corresponds to TRBD2 (6 bases). This CDR3 has 13 amino acids. CDR1 SNHLY and CDR2 FYNNEI come from the germline V gene. The V end lost 5 bases, the J end lost 5 bases, and 13 bases lay between the germline ends. CDR3 loop: CASSLSGAHEQYF. As DNA, the CDR3 is TGTGCCAGCAGTTTGTCGGGAGCCCACGAGCAGTACTTC.

The chain uses TRBV9 and TRBJ1-1; the match to TRBD1 covers 8 bases. The CDR3 length is 13 residues. After removal of 4 bases from V and 3 bases from J, the junction contained 2 bases not matched to a gene. In germline, CDR1 is SGDLS, CDR2 YYNGEE. The CDR3 DNA is TGTGCCAGCAGCAAACAGGGGGACACTGAAGCTTTCTTT. It specifies CASSKQGDTEAFF.

This chain links TRBV5-8 with TRBJ1-5; TRBD1 matches at 7 bases. With 7 bases clipped from V and 4 bases from J, the junction kept 11 bases outside the gene matches. This CDR3 comprises 15 residues. The germline gives CDR1 SGHTS, CDR2 YDEGEE. The CDR3 DNA is TGTGCCAGCCCTCCGACGGGACAGACTAATCAGCCCCAGCATTTT. Encoded protein: CASPPTGQTNQPQHF.

J is TRBJ2-2 and V is TRBV6-5; 7 nucleotides agree with TRBD2. The CDR3 totals 16 residues. Germline CDR1 reads MNHEY; CDR2 reads SVGAGI. V was pared by 0 bases and J by 2 bases, with 3 bases of the junction left unmatched. The CDR3 spells CASSYSAGANTGELFF. The CDR3 DNA is TGTGCCAGCAGTTACTCTGCGGGAGCCAACACCGGGGAGCTGTTTTTT.

This sequence joins TRBV4-3 and TRBJ2-1; 11 bases are a match to TRBD2. Trimming removed 1 base from V and 7 bases from J; junction bases left unmatched: 3. The length of the CDR3 is 15 residues. Germline CDR1 and CDR2: LGHNA and YSLEER. The CDR3 is CASSQASGGRNEQFF. The CDR3 DNA follows: TGCGCCAGCAGCCAAGCTAGCGGGGGGCGGAATGAGCAGTTCTTC.

The chain links TRBV21-1 to TRBJ2-3; the table's D call of TRBD2 was not tested on the DNA. TRBV21-1 is labeled a pseudogene. This CDR3 comprises 20 residues. The CDR3, as DNA: TGTGCCAGCACAACCCGCTGGGAGGACCCTCTAGTATCGAGCACAGATACGCAGTATTTT. Translating gives CASTTRWEDPLVSSTDTQYF.

The rearrangement links TRBV7-2 to TRBJ2-5; 10 bases are a match to TRBD2. CDR1 is SGHTA and CDR2 is FQGNSA in the germline V gene. The trim removed 0 bases at V and 3 bases at J, leaving 7 bases unmatched. This CDR3 is 17 amino acids long. The CDR3 sequence is CASSLASGGLLKETQYF. The CDR3, as DNA: TGTGCCAGCAGCTTAGCTAGCGGGGGGCTCTTGAAAGAGACCCAGTACTTC.

In nucleotides, the CDR3 is TGTGCCAGCAGCTTAGGAGGGAGCCTCAATGAGCAGTTCTTC. This codes for CASSLGGSLNEQFF. V and J are TRBV7-2 and TRBJ2-1; tentatively, D is TRBD2 (5 bases). Trimming took 1 base from V and 6 from J, leaving 10 bases between them. Germline V gene sequence: CDR1 SGHTA, CDR2 FQGNSA. The CDR3 has 14 amino acids. Filled out from reference TRBV7-2 and TRBJ2-1, the complete variable domain reads GAGVSQSPSNKVTEKGKDVELRCDPISGHTALYWYRQSLGQGLEFLIYFQGNSAPDKSGLPSDRFSAERTGGSVSTLTIQRTQQEDSAVYLCASSLGGSLNEQFFGPGTRLTVL.

The CDR3 nucleotides are TGTGCCAGTAGTATTATAGGAGCCGAGCAGTACTTC. Protein sequence: CASSIIGAEQYF. The gene calls are TRBV19 and TRBJ2-7; no definite D call. Germline-derived CDR1 and CDR2 are LNHDA and SQIVND (reference sequence). The V gene lost 3 bases and the J gene lost 6 bases, with 9 bases spanning the gap. The CDR3 sequence is 12 residues long.

This chain connects TRBV27 to TRBJ2-7; 11 bases align to TRBD2. The junction had 11 bases not matched to a gene; V was cut back by 6 bases and J by 4 bases. The CDR3 extends over 16 amino acids. Germline assignment: CDR1 MNHEY and CDR2 SMNVEV (reference sequence). The CDR3 DNA is TGTGCCAGCAGCCTTTACCCACTAGCGGGAGTGTACGAGCAGTACTTC. Protein product: CASSLYPLAGVYEQYF.

The rearrangement joins TRBV9 to TRBJ2-3, with TRBD2 matching 8 bases. The CDR3 length is 18 residues. The junction had 11 bases not matched to a gene; V was cut back by 0 bases and J by 2 bases. Germline CDR1 and CDR2: SGDLS and YYNGEE. The CDR3, as DNA: TGTGCCAGCAGCGTAGTCGGAGCTAGCGGGCGAAACACAGATACGCAGTATTTT. Translated, it gives CASSVVGASGRNTDTQYF.

CDR3 sequence: CAWGGLAGAMNTGELFF. The CDR3, as DNA: TGTGCCTGGGGGGGACTAGCGGGAGCCATGAACACCGGGGAGCTGTTTTTT. The V and J genes are TRBV30 and TRBJ2-2; 14 nucleotides align to TRBD2. This CDR3 spans 17 amino acids. Germline lookup yields CDR1 GTSNPN and CDR2 SVGIG (reference sequence). The ends lost 5 bases at V and 1 base at J; junction bases unmatched: 6.